These 20 T cell receptor beta chains originate from one sample sequenced in a study of T cells in localized non-small cell lung cancer. Clones were sequenced by immunoSEQ multiplex PCR, and TCRdb holds only the in-frame ones, with some missing. This sample yields 2,000 to 2,500 clones, of which over 25% are seen a single time; around 20% belongs to the top ten. Sample: normal lung tissue next to the tumor, taken before any cancer treatment. All receptors come from a male donor older than 55 with stage II lung adenocarcinoma.

The rearrangement links TRBV2 to TRBJ1-6; 10 bases are a match to TRBD1. Germline loops: CDR1 SNHLY, CDR2 FYNNEI. The CDR3 consists of 13 residues. Germline trimming cut 8 bases from V and 8 bases from J; bases unmatched to any gene: 3. The CDR3 here is CASVGQGDSPLHF. The DNA of the CDR3 is TGTGCCAGCGTTGGACAGGGGGATTCACCCCTCCACTTT.

In its sample, this clone is medium-sized. The V and J genes are TRBV9 and TRBJ1-1; 9 bases match TRBD1. This CDR3 has 18 amino acids. Trimming removed 3 bases from V and 0 bases from J; junction bases left unmatched: 12. Germline CDR1 SGDLS, CDR2 YYNGEE. The DNA for the CDR3 is TGTGCCAGCAGCGCCCCCCTCGGACAGGGGACGATGAACACTGAAGCTTTCTTT. It is translated as CASSAPLGQGTMNTEAFF.

V gene TRBV18 combines with J gene TRBJ1-6; 8 nucleotides line up with TRBD1. CDR1 and CDR2 from the germline V gene are KGHSH and LQKENI. This CDR3 spans 15 amino acids. V shed 1 base and J 6 bases; nucleotides not matched to a gene: 2. DNA for the CDR3: TGTGCCAGCTCACCACGGACAGGGATTAATTCACCCCTCCACTTT. Residues: CASSPRTGINSPLHF.

Relative to its sample, this clone is medium-sized. The V gene is TRBV9, the J gene TRBJ1-1; tentative D call: TRBD1 (6 bases). With 3 bases removed from V and 1 base from J, the gap between germline ends came to 7 bases. This CDR3 contains 13 residues. Looked up from germline, CDR1 is SGDLS and CDR2 is YYNGEE. In DNA form, the CDR3 reads TGTGCCAGCAGCGCGACAGGGAACACTGAAGCTTTCTTT. It specifies CASSATGNTEAFF.

Only a few counts were recorded for this clone. The J gene is TRBJ1-2, the V gene TRBV14; 8 bases line up with TRBD1. Looked up from germline, CDR1 is SGHDN and CDR2 is FVKESK. The CDR3 is 14 amino acids. With 2 bases clipped from V and 7 bases from J, the junction kept 6 bases outside the gene matches. CDR3 DNA: TGTGCCAGCAGCCAAATGGACAGGGACGGTGGCTACACCTTC. It encodes CASSQMDRDGGYTF.

The chain uses TRBV29-1 and TRBJ1-5, with TRBD1 identical over 8 bases. From germline, CDR1 is SQVTM and CDR2 ANQGSEA. The V and J ends lost 6 bases and 5 bases, in that order; junction bases with no gene match: 6. This CDR3 has 13 amino acids. The CDR3 nucleotides are TGCAGCGTCGCACAGGACAGGGATCAGCCCCAGCATTTT. It encodes CSVAQDRDQPQHF. Variable domain in full (rest from reference TRBV29-1 and TRBJ1-5): SAVISQKPSRDICQRGTSLTIQCQVDSQVTMMFWYRQQPGQSLTLIATANQGSEATYESGFVIDKFPISRPNLTFSTLTVSNMSPEDSSIYLCSVAQDRDQPQHFGDGTRLSIL.

V usage is TRBV28 and J usage is TRBJ2-1, with 11 bases matching TRBD2. The V gene's germline CDR1 is MDHEN and CDR2 SYDVKM. The CDR3 totals 15 residues. The V gene end was trimmed by 7 bases and the J gene end by 4 bases; junction bases not matched to a gene: 6. The DNA for the CDR3 is TGTGCCAGCACATTAGCGGGAGGGTATTACAATGAGCAGTTCTTC. It yields the protein CASTLAGGYYNEQFF.

The table lists this clone with a few counts. The J gene is TRBJ2-5, the V gene TRBV12-5, with D maybe TRBD1 (6 bases). Per germline, CDR1 LGHNT and CDR2 FRNRAP. Deletions cut 8 bases from V and 2 bases from J, with 18 bases between. This CDR3 comprises 15 residues. CDR3 nucleotide sequence: TGTGCTAGTAGGGACACCAGGCATTCACAAGAGACCCAGTACTTC. It is translated as CASRDTRHSQETQYF.

This clone was observed a single time. V and J are TRBV10-2 and TRBJ1-1; a weak D match, TRBD1 (5 bases). Trimming removed 6 bases at V and 4 bases at J, with 15 bases between. This CDR3 has 14 residues. Germline V CDR1 and CDR2: WSHSY, SAAADI. The CDR3 sequence is CASSLDPGGTEAFF. The CDR3 DNA reads TGCGCCAGCAGCCTAGACCCGGGGGGCACTGAAGCTTTCTTT.

This clone has just a few counts. The CDR3 bases are TGTGCCGCCTTCGCCGGGGGTTATAGCAATCAGCCCCAGCATTTT. Its translation is CAAFAGGYSNQPQHF. J is TRBJ1-5 and V is TRBV6-8, with D possibly being TRBD1 (5 bases). V lost 11 bases to trimming and J lost 0 bases, with 17 bases between them. The germline V gene encodes CDR1 MNHGY and CDR2 SAAAGT. The CDR3 spans 15 residues.

The chain joins TRBV18 to TRBJ1-4; 7 bases align to TRBD1. This CDR3 contains 14 residues. V lost 3 bases, J lost 7 bases, and 5 bases stayed unmatched. CDR1 KGHSH and CDR2 LQKENI come from the germline V gene. CDR3 coding DNA: TGTGCCAGCTCACCCGACAGGGTGAGTGAAAAACTGTTTTTT. Translation: CASSPDRVSEKLFF.

This chain connects TRBV19 to TRBJ2-3; D possibly uses TRBD1 or TRBD2 (5 bases each). The germline CDR1 and CDR2 sequences are LNHDA and SQIVND (reference sequence). V shed 4 bases and J shed 4 bases, with 21 bases lying between them. The CDR3 loop spans 17 amino acids. CDR3 protein: CASSTRRDHGWPDTQYF. DNA for the CDR3: TGTGCCAGTAGTACCCGCCGGGACCACGGTTGGCCAGATACGCAGTATTTT.

DNA of the CDR3: TGTGCCAGTAGTTACGTCGGACCCCCCGCGCAGTATTTT. Translated, it gives CASSYVGPPAQYF. The rearrangement uses TRBV19 and TRBJ2-3; D uncertain. V was cut by 5 bases and J by 10 bases, with 16 bases left in between. The CDR3 runs 13 residues. Germline V gene sequence: CDR1 LNHDA, CDR2 SQIVND (reference sequence).

The genes are TRBV5-1 and TRBJ2-3; D call uncertain. Trimming took off 7 bases at V and 0 bases at J, with 21 bases between the two ends. Per the germline V gene, CDR1 is SGHRS and CDR2 is YFSETQ. CDR3 length equals 17 residues. The CDR3 loop reads CASSGGFLPHSTDTQYF. Here the CDR3 DNA reads TGCGCCAGCTCGGGCGGCTTCCTTCCCCATAGCACAGATACGCAGTATTTT.

V usage is TRBV11-3 and J usage is TRBJ2-7; 8 bases line up with TRBD1. The CDR3 covers 14 residues. The germline gives CDR1 SGHNT, CDR2 YENEEA. V shed 8 bases and J 1 base; nucleotides not matched to a gene: 7. The chain's CDR3 is CASGGTGSSYEQYF. The DNA of the CDR3 is TGTGCCAGCGGCGGGACAGGTTCATCCTACGAGCAGTACTTC.

This clone was seen a few times. V and J are TRBV9 and TRBJ2-3, with a weak D call TRBD1 (6 bases). V was trimmed by 3 bases and J by 0 bases, leaving 11 bases between them. The CDR3 covers 15 residues. Germline CDR1 and CDR2: SGDLS and YYNGEE. CDR3 coding DNA: TGTGCCAGCAGCGCTGGACAGAGAAGCACAGATACGCAGTATTTT. This encodes CASSAGQRSTDTQYF.

This chain connects TRBV25-1 to TRBJ2-1, with TRBD2 matching 11 bases. Germline V lookup: CDR1 MGHDK, CDR2 SYGVNS. Trimming at V came to 7 bases and at J to 7 bases, leaving 6 bases not matched to a gene. This CDR3 has 14 amino acids. The CDR3 nucleotides read TGTGCCAGCATTAGCGGGAGGGCCCTAAATGAGCAGTTCTTC. It encodes CASISGRALNEQFF.

V usage is TRBV4-1 and J usage is TRBJ2-5; D perhaps matches TRBD1 (6 bases). The germline V gene encodes CDR1 MGHRA and CDR2 YSYEKL. V lost 1 base, J lost 1 base, and 10 bases lay in between. This CDR3 contains 15 residues. CDR3 sequence reads: CASSQAGTLQETQYF. As DNA, the CDR3 is TGCGCCAGCAGCCAAGCCGGGACACTCCAAGAGACCCAGTACTTC.

This clone is deemed medium-sized. The V and J genes are TRBV6-8 and TRBJ1-1; 9 bases line up with TRBD1. Per germline, CDR1 MNHGY and CDR2 SAAAGT. The CDR3 has 16 amino acids. After removal of 5 bases from V and 2 bases from J, the junction contained 9 bases not matched to a gene. The CDR3 loop is CASSTTGGRVNTEAFF. In nucleotides, the CDR3 is TGTGCCAGCAGTACGACAGGGGGGAGAGTTAACACTGAAGCTTTCTTT.

This clone rates as medium-sized. This rearrangement joins TRBV4-1 to TRBJ1-5; D unclear. CDR1 is MGHRA and CDR2 is YSYEKL in the germline V gene. The CDR3 is 14 residues long. The V and J ends lost 4 bases and 3 bases respectively, with 10 bases between them. The CDR3 DNA sequence: TGCGCCAGCAGCCCCGGACGGATCAATCAGCCCCAGCATTTT. Translation gives CASSPGRINQPQHF.